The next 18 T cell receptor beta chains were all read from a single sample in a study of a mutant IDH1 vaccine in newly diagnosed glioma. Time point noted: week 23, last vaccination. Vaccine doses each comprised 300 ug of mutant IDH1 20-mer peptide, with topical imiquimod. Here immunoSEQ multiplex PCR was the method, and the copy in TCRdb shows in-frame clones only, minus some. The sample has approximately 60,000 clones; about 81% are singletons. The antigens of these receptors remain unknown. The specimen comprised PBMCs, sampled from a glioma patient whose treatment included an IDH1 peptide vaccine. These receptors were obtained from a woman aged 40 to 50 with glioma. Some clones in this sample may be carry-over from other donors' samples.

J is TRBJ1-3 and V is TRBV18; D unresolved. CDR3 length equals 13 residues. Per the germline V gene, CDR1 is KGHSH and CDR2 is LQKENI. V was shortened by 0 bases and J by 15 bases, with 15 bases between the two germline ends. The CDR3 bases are TGTGCCAGCTCACCACCTTTATCTCCGATTAGATATTTT. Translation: CASSPPLSPIRYF.

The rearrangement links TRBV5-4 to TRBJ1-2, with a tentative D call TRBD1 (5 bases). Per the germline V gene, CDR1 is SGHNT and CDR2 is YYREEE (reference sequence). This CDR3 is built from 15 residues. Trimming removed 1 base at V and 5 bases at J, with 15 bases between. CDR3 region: CASSLKLAGTYGYTF. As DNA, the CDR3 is TGTGCCAGCAGCTTGAAGCTGGCAGGGACTTATGGCTACACCTTC.

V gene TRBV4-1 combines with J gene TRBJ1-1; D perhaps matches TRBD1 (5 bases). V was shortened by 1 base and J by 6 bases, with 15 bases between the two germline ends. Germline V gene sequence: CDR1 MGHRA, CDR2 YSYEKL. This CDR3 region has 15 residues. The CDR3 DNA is TGCGCCAGCAGCCAAGCCGGGACTATCGGACCTGAAGCTTTCTTT. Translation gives CASSQAGTIGPEAFF.

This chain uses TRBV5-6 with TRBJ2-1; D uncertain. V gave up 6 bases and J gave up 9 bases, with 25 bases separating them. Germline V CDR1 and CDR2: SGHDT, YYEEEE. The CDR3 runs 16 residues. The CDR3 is CASNLLDGDGVGEQFF. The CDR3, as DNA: TGTGCCAGCAACCTCCTCGACGGAGACGGTGTTGGTGAGCAGTTCTTC.

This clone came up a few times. CDR3 region: CASSPTGGVGQPQHF. The CDR3 DNA reads as TGTGCCAGCTCACCCACAGGGGGCGTGGGTCAGCCCCAGCATTTT. The chain has TRBV18 and TRBJ1-5; TRBD1 matches 9 bases. In germline, CDR1 is KGHSH, CDR2 LQKENI. CDR3 length: 15 amino acids. The ends lost 3 bases at V and 6 bases at J; junction bases unmatched: 6.

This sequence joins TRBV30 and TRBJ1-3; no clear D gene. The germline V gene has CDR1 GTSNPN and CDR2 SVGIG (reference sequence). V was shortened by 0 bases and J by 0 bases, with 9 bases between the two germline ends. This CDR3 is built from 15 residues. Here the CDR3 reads CAWSVGLSSGNTIYF. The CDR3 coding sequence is TGTGCCTGGAGTGTCGGCCTCAGCTCTGGAAACACCATATATTTT.

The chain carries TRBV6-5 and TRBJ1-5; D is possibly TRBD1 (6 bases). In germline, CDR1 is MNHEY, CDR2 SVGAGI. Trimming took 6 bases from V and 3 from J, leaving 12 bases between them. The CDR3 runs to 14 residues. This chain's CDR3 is CASSHTGNNQPQHF. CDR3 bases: TGTGCCAGCAGCCATACAGGGAACAATCAGCCCCAGCATTTT.

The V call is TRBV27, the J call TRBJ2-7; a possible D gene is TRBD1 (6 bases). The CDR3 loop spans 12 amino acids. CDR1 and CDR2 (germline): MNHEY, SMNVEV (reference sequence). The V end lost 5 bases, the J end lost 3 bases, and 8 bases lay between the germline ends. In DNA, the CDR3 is TGTGCCAGCAGTGTACAGGGCTACGAGCAGTACTTC. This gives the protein CASSVQGYEQYF.

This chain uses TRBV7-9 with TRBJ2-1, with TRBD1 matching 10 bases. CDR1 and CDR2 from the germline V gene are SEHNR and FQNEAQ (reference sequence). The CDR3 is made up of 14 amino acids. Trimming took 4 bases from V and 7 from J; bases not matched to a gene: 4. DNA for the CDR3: TGTGCCAGCAGCTATCGGACAGGGGGGAATGAGCAGTTCTTC. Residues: CASSYRTGGNEQFF.

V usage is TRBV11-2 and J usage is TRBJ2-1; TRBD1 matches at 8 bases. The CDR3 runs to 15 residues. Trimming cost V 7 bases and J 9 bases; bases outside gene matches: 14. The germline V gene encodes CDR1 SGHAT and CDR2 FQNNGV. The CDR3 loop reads CASKGIRGQWSEQFF. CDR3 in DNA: TGTGCCAGCAAGGGAATCAGGGGGCAATGGAGTGAGCAGTTCTTC.

In DNA form, the CDR3 reads TGTGCCAGCAGTGGACTCAGAGTGATCGGACAGGGTAATTCACCCCTCCACTTT. Translation: CASSGLRVIGQGNSPLHF. The chain combines TRBV6-1 with TRBJ1-6; 8 bases agree with TRBD1. With V trimmed by 4 bases and J by 6 bases, 14 bases remained unmatched. This CDR3 comprises 18 residues. Germline V CDR1 and CDR2: MNHNS, SASEGT.

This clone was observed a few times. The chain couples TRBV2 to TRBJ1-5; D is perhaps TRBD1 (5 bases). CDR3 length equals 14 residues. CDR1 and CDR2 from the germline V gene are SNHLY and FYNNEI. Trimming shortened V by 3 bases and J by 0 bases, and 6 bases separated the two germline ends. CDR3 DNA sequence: TGTGCCAGCAGTGACAGGGTTAGCAATCAGCCCCAGCATTTT. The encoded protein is CASSDRVSNQPQHF.

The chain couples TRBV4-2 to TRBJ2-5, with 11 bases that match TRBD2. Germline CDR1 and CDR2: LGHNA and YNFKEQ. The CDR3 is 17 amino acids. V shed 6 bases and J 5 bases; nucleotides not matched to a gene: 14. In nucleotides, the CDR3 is TGTGCCAGCAGTCCAACAACTAGCGGGGGTAAAATGGAGACCCAGTACTTC. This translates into CASSPTTSGGKMETQYF.

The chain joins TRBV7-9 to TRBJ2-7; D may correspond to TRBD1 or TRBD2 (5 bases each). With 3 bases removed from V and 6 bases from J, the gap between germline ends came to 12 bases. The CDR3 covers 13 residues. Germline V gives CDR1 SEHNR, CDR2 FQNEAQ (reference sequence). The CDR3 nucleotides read TGTGCCAGCAGCTTGGGGCTGCGGGCCGAGCAGTACTTC. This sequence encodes CASSLGLRAEQYF.

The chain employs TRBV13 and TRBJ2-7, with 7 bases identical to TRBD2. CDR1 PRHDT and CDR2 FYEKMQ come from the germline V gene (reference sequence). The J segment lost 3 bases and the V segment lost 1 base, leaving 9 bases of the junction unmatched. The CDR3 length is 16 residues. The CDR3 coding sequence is TGTGCCAGCAGCTTAGCGGCGGGCCGGGACTACTACGAGCAGTACTTC. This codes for CASSLAAGRDYYEQYF.

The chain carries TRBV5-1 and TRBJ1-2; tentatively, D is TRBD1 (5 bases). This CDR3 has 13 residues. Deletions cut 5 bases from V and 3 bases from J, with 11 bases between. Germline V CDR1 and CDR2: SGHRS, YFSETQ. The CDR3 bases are TGCGCCAGCAGAACCACAGGTGACTATGGCTACACCTTC. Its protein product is CASRTTGDYGYTF.

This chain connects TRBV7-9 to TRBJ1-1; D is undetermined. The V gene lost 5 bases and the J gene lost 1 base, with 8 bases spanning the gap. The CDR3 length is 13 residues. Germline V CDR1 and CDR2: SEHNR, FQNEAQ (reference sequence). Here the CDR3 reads CASSPQGNTEAFF. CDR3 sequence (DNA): TGTGCCAGCAGCCCGCAAGGGAACACTGAAGCTTTCTTT.

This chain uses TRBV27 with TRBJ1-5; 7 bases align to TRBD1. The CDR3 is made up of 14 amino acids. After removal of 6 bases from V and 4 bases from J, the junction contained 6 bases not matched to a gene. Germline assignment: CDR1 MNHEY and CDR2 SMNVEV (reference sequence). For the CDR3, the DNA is TGTGCCAGCAGGCCCGGGACAGATAATCAGCCCCAGCATTTT. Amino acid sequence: CASRPGTDNQPQHF.